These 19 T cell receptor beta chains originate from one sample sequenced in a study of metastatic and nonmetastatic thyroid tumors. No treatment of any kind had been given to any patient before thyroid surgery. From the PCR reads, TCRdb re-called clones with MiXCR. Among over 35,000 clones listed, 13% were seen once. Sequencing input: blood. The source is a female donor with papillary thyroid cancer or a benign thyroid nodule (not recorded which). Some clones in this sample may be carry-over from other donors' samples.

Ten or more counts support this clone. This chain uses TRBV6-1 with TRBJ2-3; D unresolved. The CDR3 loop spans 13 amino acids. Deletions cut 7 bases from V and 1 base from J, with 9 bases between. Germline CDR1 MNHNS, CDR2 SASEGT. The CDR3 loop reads CASTPLGTDTQYF. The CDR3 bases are TGTGCCAGCACCCCCCTAGGCACAGATACGCAGTATTTT.

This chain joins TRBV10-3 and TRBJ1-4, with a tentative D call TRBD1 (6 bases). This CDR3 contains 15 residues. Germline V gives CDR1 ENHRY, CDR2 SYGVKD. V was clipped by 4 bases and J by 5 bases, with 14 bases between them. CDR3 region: CAISVGGNRNEKLFF. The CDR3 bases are TGTGCCATCAGTGTAGGGGGAAATAGGAATGAAAAACTGTTTTTT.

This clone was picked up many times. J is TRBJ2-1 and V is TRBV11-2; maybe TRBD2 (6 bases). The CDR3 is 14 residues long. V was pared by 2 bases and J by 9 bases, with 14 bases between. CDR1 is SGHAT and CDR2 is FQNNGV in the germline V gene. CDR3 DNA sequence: TGTGCCAGCAGCTTATTTTCAGGGAGGCGTGAGCAGTTCTTC. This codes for CASSLFSGRREQFF. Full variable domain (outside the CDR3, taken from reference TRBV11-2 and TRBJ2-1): EAGVAQSPRYKIIEKRQSVAFWCNPISGHATLYWYQQILGQGPKLLIQFQNNGVVDDSQLPKDRFSAERLKGVDSTLKIQPAKLEDSAVYLCASSLFSGRREQFFGPGTRLTVL.

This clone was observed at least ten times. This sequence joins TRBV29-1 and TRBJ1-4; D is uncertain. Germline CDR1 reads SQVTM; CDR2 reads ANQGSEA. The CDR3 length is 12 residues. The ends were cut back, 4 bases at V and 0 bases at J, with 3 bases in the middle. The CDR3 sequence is CSVVATNEKLFF. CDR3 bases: TGCAGCGTTGTTGCAACTAATGAAAAACTGTTTTTT. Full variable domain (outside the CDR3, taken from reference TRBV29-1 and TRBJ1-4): SAVISQKPSRDICQRGTSLTIQCQVDSQVTMMFWYRQQPGQSLTLIATANQGSEATYESGFVIDKFPISRPNLTFSTLTVSNMSPEDSSIYLCSVVATNEKLFFGSGTQLSVL.

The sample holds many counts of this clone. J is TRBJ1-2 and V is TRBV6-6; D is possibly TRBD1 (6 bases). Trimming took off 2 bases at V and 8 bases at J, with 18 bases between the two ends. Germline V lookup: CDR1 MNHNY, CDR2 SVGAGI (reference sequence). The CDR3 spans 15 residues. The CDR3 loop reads CASSYVPGHVHGYTF. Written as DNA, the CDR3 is TGTGCCAGCAGTTACGTGCCGGGACATGTGCACGGCTACACCTTC.

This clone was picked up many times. CDR3 region: CASSLNGAYSGNTIYF. DNA for the CDR3: TGTGCCAGCAGCTTGAACGGGGCCTACTCTGGAAACACCATATATTTT. V usage is TRBV11-2 and J usage is TRBJ1-3, with D perhaps matching TRBD1 (5 bases). The V end was cut by 3 bases, the J end by 0 bases, with 12 bases between. This CDR3 comprises 16 residues. The germline gives CDR1 SGHAT, CDR2 FQNNGV.

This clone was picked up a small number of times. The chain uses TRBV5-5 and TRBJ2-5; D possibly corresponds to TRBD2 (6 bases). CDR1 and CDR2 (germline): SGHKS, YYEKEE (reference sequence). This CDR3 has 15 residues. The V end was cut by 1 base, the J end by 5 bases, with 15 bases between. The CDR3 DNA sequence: TGTGCCAGCAGCTTGTGGGGGGTCGTGAGGGAGACCCAGTACTTC. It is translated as CASSLWGVVRETQYF.

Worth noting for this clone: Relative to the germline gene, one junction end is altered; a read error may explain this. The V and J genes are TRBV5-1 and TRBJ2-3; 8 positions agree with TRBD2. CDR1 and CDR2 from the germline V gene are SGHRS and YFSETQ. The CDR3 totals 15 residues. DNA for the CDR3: TGCGCCAGTACTCTGGGGACTAGTGGAACAGATACGCGGTATTTT. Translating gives CASTLGTSGTDTRYF.

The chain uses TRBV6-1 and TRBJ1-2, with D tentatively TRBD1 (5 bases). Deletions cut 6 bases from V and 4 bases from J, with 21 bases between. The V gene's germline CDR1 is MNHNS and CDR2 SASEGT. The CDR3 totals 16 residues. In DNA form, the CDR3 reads TGTGCCAGCAGCCAACCCTCAGGGAACCCTGCCTATGGCTACACCTTC. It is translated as CASSQPSGNPAYGYTF.

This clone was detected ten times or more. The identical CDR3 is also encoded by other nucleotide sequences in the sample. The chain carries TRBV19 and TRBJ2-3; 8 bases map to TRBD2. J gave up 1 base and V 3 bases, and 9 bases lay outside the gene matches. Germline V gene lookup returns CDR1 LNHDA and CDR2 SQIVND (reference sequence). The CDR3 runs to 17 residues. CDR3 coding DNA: TGTGCCAGTAGTATCCCAGCGGGAGAAGAAGGCACAGATACGCAGTATTTT. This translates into CASSIPAGEEGTDTQYF.

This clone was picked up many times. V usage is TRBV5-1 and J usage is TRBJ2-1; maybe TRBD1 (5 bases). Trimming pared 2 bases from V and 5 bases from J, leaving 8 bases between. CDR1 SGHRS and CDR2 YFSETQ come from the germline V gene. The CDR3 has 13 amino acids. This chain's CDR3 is CASSFMTDNEQFF. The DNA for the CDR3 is TGCGCCAGCAGCTTTATGACAGACAATGAGCAGTTCTTC.

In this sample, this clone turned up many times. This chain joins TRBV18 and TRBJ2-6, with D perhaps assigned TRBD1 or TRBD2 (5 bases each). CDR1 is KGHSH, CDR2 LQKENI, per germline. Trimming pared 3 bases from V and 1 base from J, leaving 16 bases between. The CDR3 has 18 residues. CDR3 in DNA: TGTGCCAGCTCACCTCGAGGGGCCCACGGGTCTGGGGCCAACGTCCTGACTTTC. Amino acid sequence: CASSPRGAHGSGANVLTF.

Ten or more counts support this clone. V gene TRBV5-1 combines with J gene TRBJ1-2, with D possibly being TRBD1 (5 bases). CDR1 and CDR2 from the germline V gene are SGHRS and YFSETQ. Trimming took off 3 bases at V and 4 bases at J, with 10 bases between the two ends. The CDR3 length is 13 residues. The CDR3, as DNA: TGCGCCAGCAGCTCGGGGGGGAGCTATGGCTACACCTTC. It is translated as CASSSGGSYGYTF. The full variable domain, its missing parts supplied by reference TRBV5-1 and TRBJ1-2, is KAGVTQTPRYLIKTRGQQVTLSCSPISGHRSVSWYQQTPGQGLQFLFEYFSETQRNKGNFPGRFSGRQFSNSRSEMNVSTLELGDSALYLCASSSGGSYGYTFGSGTRLTVV.

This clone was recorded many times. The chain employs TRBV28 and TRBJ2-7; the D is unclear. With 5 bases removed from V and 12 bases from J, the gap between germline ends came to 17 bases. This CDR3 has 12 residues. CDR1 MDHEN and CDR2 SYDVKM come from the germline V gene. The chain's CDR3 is CASSGALRSLYF. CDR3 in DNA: TGTGCCAGCAGTGGCGCTCTTAGATCATTGTACTTC. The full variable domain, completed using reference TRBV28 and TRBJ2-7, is DVKVTQSSRYLVKRTGEKVFLECVQDMDHENMFWYRQDPGLGLRLIYFSYDVKMKEKGDIPEGYSVSREKKERFSLILESASTNQTSMYLCASSGALRSLYFGPGTRLTVT.

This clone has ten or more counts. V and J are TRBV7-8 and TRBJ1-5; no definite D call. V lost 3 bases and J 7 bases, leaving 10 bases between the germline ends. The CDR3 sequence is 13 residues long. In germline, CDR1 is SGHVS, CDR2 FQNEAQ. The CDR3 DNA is TGTGCCAGCAGCTTCGTAAGAGAGCAGCCCCAGCATTTT. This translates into CASSFVREQPQHF.

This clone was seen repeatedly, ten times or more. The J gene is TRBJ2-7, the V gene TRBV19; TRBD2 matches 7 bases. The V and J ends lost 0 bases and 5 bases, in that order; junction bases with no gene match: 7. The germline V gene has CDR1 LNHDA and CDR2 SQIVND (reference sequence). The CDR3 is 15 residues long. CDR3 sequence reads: CASSIDGGRKDEQYF. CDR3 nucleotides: TGTGCCAGTAGTATAGACGGCGGGAGAAAAGACGAGCAGTACTTC.

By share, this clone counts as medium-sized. The CDR3 DNA is TGTGCCACCAGTGATCCGGGACAGGGCTCTAACGAGCAGTACTTC. Protein: CATSDPGQGSNEQYF. The rearrangement uses TRBV24-1 and TRBJ2-7; 9 bases match TRBD1. V was pared by 3 bases and J by 5 bases, with 7 bases of the junction left unmatched. The CDR3 covers 15 residues. The germline V gene has CDR1 KGHDR and CDR2 SFDVKD.

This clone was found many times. The CDR3 reads CASSPTGGAKNIQYF. The CDR3 DNA sequence: TGTGCCAGCAGTCCAACAGGGGGAGCCAAAAACATTCAGTACTTC. The chain employs TRBV6-1 and TRBJ2-4; TRBD1 matches 8 bases. The CDR3 has 15 residues. Per germline, CDR1 MNHNS and CDR2 SASEGT. The V segment lost 5 bases and the J segment 0 bases; nucleotides outside the gene matches: 3.

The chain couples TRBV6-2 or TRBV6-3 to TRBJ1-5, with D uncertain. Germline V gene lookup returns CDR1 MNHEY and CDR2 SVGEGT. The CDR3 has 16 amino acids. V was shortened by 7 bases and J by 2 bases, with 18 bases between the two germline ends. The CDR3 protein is CASTNVGFYGNQPQHF. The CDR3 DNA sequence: TGTGCCAGCACCAACGTGGGGTTTTATGGCAATCAGCCCCAGCATTTT.